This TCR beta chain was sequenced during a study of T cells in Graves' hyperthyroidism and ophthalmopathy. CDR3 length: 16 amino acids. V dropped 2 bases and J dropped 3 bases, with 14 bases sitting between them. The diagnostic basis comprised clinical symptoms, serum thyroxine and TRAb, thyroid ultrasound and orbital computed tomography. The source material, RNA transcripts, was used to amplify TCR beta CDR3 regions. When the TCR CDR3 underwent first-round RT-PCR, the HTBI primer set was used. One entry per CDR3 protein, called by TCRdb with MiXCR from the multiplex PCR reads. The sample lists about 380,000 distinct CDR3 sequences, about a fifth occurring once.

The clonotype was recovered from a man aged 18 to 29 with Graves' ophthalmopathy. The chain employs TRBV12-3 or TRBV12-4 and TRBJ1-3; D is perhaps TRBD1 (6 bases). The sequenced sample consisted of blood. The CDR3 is CASSLFLGADGNTIYF. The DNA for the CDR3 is TGTGCCAGCAGTTTATTCCTGGGGGCGGATGGAAACACCATATATTTT.